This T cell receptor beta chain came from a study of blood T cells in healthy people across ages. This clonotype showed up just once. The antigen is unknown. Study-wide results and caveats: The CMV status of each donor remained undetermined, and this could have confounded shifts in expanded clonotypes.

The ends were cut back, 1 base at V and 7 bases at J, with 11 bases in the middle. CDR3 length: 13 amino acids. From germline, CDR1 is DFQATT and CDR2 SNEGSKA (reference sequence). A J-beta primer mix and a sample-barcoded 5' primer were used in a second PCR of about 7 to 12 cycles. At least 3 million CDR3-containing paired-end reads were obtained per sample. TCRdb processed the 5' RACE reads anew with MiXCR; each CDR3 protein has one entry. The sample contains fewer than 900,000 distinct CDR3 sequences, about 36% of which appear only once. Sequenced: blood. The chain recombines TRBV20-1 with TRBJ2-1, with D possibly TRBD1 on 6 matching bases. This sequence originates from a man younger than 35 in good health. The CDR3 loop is CSARAQGRNEQFF. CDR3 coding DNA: TGCAGTGCTAGAGCCCAGGGGCGGAATGAGCAGTTCTTC.